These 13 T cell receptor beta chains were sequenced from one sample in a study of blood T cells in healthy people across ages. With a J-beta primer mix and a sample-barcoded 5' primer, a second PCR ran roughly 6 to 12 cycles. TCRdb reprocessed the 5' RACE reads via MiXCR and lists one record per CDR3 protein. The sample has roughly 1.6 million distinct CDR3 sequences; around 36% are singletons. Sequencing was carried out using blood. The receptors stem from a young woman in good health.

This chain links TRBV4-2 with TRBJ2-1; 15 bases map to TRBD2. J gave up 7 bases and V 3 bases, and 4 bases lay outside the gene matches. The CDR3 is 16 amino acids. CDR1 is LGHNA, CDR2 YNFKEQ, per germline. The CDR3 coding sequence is TGTGCCAGCAGCCAGGGGACTAGCGGGAGGATAAATGAGCAGTTCTTC. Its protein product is CASSQGTSGRINEQFF.

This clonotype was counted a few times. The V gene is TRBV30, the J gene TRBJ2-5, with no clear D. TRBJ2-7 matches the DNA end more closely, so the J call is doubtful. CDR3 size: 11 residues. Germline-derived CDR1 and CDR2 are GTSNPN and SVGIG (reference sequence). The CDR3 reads CAWGNLYEQYF. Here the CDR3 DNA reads TGTGCCTGGGGGAACCTCTACGAGCAGTACTTC.

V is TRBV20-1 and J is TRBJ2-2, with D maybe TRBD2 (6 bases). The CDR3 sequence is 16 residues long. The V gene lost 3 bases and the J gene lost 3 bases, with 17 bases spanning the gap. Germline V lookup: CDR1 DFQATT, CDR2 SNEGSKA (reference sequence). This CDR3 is CSASPGYGRYTGELFF. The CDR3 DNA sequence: TGCAGTGCTAGCCCCGGGTACGGGAGATACACCGGGGAGCTGTTTTTT.

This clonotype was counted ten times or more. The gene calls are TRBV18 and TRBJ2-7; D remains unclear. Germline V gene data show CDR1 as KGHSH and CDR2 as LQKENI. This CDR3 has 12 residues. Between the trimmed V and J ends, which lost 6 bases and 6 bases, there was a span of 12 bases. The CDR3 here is CASSKRSGEQYF. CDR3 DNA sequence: TGTGCCAGCTCGAAAAGATCCGGCGAGCAGTACTTC.

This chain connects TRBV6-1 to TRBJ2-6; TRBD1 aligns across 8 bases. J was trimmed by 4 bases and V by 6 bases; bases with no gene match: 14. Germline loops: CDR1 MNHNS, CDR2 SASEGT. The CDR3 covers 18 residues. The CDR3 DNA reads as TGTGCCAGCAGGGGAGAGGGGACAGGATCAAAGGGGGCCAACGTCCTGACTTTC. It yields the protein CASRGEGTGSKGANVLTF.

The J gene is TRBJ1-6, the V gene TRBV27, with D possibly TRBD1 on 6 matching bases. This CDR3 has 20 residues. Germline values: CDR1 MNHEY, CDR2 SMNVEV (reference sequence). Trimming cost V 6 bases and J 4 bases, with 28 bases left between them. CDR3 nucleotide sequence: TGTGCCAGCAGCCTTGTAGGGACACCCCGCAAACGCCTTTATAATTCACCCCTCCACTTT. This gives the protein CASSLVGTPRKRLYNSPLHF.

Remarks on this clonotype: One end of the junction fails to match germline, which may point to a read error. CDR3 region: CAGSPSGLAFNEQFF. The CDR3 region has the DNA TGTGCCGGCAGCCCCTCGGGACTAGCGTTCAATGAGCAGTTCTTC. The chain combines TRBV11-3 with TRBJ2-1; 10 positions agree with TRBD2. The CDR3 runs to 15 residues. The germline CDR1 and CDR2 sequences are SGHNT and YENEEA.

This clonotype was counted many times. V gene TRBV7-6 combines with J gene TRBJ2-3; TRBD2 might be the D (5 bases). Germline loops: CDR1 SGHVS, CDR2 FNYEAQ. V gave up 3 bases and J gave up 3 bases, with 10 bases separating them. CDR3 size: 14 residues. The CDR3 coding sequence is TGTGCCAGCAGCTTGGGCCGGGATACAGATACGCAGTATTTT. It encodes CASSLGRDTDTQYF.

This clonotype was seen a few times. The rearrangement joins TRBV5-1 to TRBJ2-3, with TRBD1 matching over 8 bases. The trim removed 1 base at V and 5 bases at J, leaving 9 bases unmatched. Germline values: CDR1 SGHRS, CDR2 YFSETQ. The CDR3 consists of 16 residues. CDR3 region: CASSLPGQGAGDTQYF. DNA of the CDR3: TGCGCCAGCAGCTTGCCTGGACAGGGCGCGGGAGATACGCAGTATTTT.

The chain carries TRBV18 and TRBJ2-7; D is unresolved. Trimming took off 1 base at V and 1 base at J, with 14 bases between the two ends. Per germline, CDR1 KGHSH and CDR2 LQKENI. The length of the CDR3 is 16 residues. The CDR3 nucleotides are TGTGCCAGCTCACCACTCGAGGTGTCTGGATCCTACGAGCAGTACTTC. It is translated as CASSPLEVSGSYEQYF.

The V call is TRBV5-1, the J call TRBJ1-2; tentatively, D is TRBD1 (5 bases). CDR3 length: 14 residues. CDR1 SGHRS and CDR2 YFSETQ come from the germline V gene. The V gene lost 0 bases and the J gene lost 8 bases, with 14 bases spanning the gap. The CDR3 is CASSLAPGASGYTF. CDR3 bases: TGCGCCAGCAGCTTGGCCCCCGGGGCGTCAGGCTACACCTTC.

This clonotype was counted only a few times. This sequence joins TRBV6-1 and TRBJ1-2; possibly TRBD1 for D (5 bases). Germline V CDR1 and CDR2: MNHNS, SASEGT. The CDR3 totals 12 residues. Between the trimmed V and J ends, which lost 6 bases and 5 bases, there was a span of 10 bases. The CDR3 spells CASRRSGYGYTF. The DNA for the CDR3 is TGTGCCAGCAGGCGATCAGGGTATGGCTACACCTTC.

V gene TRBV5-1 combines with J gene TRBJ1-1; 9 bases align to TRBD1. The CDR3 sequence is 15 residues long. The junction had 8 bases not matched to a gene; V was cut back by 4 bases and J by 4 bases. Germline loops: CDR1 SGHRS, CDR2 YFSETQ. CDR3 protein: CASSLRQGVRTEAFF. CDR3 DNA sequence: TGCGCCAGCAGCCTCCGACAGGGGGTCCGCACTGAAGCTTTCTTT.